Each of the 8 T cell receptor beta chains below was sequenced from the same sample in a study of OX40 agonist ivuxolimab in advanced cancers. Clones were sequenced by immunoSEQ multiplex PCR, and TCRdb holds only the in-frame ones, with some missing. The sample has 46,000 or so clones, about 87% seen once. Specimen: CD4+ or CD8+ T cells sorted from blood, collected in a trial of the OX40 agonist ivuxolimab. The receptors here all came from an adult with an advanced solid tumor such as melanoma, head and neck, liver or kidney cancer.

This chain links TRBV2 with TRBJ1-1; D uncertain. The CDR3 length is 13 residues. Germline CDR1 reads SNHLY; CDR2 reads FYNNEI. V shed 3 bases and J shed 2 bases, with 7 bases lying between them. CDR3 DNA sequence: TGTGCCAGCAGTGACTACAGTAACACTGAAGCTTTCTTT. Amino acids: CASSDYSNTEAFF.

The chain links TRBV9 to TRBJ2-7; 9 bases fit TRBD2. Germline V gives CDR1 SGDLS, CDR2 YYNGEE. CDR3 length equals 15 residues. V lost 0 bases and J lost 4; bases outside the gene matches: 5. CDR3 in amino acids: CASSVGLAGKYEQYF. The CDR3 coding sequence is TGTGCCAGCAGCGTAGGGCTAGCGGGAAAGTACGAGCAGTACTTC.

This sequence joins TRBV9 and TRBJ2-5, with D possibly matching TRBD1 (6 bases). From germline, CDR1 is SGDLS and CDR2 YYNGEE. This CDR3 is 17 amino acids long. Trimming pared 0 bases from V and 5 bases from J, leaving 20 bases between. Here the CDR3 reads CASSVGGAGDGRETQYF. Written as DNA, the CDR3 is TGTGCCAGCAGCGTAGGGGGCGCAGGGGATGGTCGGGAGACCCAGTACTTC. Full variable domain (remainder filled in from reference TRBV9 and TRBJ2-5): DSGVTQTPKHLITATGQRVTLRCSPRSGDLSVYWYQQSLDQGLQFLIQYYNGEERAKGNILERFSAQQFPDLHSELNLSSLELGDSALYFCASSVGGAGDGRETQYFGPGTRLLVL.

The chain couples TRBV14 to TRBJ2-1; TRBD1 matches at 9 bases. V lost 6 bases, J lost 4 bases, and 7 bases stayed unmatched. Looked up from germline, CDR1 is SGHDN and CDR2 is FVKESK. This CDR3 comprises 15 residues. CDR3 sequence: CASSRDREYYNEQFF. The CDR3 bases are TGTGCCAGCAGTAGGGACAGGGAGTATTACAATGAGCAGTTCTTC.

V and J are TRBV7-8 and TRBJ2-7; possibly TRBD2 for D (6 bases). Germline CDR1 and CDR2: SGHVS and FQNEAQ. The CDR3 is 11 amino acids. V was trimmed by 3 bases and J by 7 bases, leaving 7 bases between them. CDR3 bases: TGTGCCAGCAGCTTGACTAGGGAGCAGTACTTC. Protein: CASSLTREQYF.

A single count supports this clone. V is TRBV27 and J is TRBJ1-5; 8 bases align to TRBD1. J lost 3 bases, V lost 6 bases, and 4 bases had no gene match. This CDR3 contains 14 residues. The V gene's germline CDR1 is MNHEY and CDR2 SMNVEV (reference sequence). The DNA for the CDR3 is TGTGCCAGCAGGCGGACAGGGAACAATCAGCCCCAGCATTTT. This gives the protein CASRRTGNNQPQHF.

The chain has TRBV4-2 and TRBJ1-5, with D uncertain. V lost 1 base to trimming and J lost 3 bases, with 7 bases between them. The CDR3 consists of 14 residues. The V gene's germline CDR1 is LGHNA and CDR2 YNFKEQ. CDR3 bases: TGTGCCAGCAGCCAAGGCCCCATCAATCAGCCCCAGCATTTT. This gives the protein CASSQGPINQPQHF.

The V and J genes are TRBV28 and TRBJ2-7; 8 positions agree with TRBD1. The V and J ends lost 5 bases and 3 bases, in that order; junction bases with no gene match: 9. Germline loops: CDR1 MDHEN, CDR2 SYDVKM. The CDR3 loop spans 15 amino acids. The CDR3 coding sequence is TGTGCCAGCAGTAACCCCGGGACAGGAGTCTACGAGCAGTACTTC. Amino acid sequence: CASSNPGTGVYEQYF.